One and the same sample provided the 4 T cell receptor beta chains below, sequenced in a study of CD8+CD57+ T cells in acquired aplastic anemia. Using genomic DNA as the template, TCR beta VDJ and CDR3 profiling was carried out. MiXCR, run by TCRdb on the reads, gives a single entry per CDR3 protein. The sample records 95,000 to 150,000 distinct CDR3 sequences, approximately 61% being singletons. The sequenced patients had an expansion of CD8+CD57+ cells seen by flow cytometry. Sequencing was done on a sample of sorted CD4+, CD8+, or CD8+CD57+ T cells (not recorded which) from PBMCs. The receptors originated from a human donor with aplastic anemia.

The V and J genes are TRBV5-1 and TRBJ2-5; TRBD2 might be the D (5 bases). The J call is doubtful: the DNA matches TRBJ2-7 better. The CDR3 spans 14 residues. Germline assignment: CDR1 SGHRS and CDR2 YFSETQ. For the CDR3, the DNA is TGCGCCAGCAGACTGGCACCATCGGAGGACGAGCAGTACTTC. Encoded protein: CASRLAPSEDEQYF.

This clonotype turned up a few times. The rearrangement uses TRBV20-1 and TRBJ2-7; D is perhaps TRBD1 (5 bases). CDR3 length equals 15 residues. CDR1 is DFQATT and CDR2 is SNEGSKA in the germline V gene (reference sequence). Trimming took 7 bases from V and 3 from J, leaving 22 bases between them. DNA of the CDR3: TGCAGTGTTCCTCCCGCGGACCAGGGAAACTACGAGCAGTACTTC. Encoded protein: CSVPPADQGNYEQYF.

This clonotype was seen only once. The chain joins TRBV5-1 to TRBJ2-3; D may be TRBD1 or TRBD2 (5 bases each). Germline V CDR1 and CDR2: SGHRS, YFSETQ. Trimming took 4 bases from V and 1 from J, leaving 10 bases between them. The CDR3 loop spans 14 amino acids. CDR3 in DNA: TGCGCCAGCAGCCCCTGGGACGGCACAGATACGCAGTATTTT. Protein sequence: CASSPWDGTDTQYF.

The chain is built from TRBV2 and TRBJ1-5, with TRBD1 matching 8 bases. The junction had 14 bases not matched to a gene; V was cut back by 9 bases and J by 7 bases. Germline assignment: CDR1 SNHLY and CDR2 FYNNEI. The CDR3 runs 15 residues. CDR3 sequence: CARLGRGQGEQPQHF. In DNA form, the CDR3 reads TGTGCCAGATTAGGCAGGGGGCAGGGCGAACAGCCCCAGCATTTT.